This T cell receptor (beta chain) was documented in a study of beta chain features in type 1 diabetes. The sample holds a few counts of this clone. The V gene's germline CDR1 is ENHRY and CDR2 SYGVKD. V lost 2 bases and J 2 bases, leaving 10 bases between the germline ends. CDR3 size: 14 residues. The entirety of the isolated RNA underwent reverse transcription, so expressed TCRB transcripts were sequenced. Repertoires were generated with immunoSEQ multiplex PCR, while TCRdb's copy carries only in-frame clones and drops some. This table has about 340,000 clones, 6.5% to 10% appearing once. The source is a woman younger than 35 in good health. The source material was central memory CD4+ T cells from blood. V usage is TRBV10-3 and J usage is TRBJ2-7, with a possible D match to TRBD1 (5 bases). CDR3 in amino acids: CAISEAGRPYEQYF. Here the CDR3 DNA reads TGTGCCATCAGTGAGGCAGGGCGTCCCTACGAGCAGTACTTC.